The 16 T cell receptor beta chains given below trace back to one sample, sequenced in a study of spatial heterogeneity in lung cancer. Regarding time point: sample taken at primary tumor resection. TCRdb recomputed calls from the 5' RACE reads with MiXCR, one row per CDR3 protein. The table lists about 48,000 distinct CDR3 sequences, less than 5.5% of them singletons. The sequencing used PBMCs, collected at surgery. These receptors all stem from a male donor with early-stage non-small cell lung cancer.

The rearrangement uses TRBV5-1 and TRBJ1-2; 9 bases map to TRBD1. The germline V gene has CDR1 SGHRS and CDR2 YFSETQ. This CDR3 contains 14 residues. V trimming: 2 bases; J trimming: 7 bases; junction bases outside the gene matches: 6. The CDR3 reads CASSFSGQGVGYTF. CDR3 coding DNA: TGCGCCAGCAGCTTCTCGGGACAGGGAGTTGGCTACACCTTC.

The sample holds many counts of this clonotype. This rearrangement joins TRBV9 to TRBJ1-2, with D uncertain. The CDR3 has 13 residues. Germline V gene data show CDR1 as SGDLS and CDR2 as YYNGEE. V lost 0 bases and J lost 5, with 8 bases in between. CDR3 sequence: CASSVDEIYGYTF. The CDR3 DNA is TGTGCCAGCAGCGTAGATGAGATATATGGCTACACCTTC.

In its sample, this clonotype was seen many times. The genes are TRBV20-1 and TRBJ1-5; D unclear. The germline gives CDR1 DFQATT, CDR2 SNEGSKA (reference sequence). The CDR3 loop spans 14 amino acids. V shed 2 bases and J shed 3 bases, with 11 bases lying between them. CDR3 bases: TGCAGTGCTAGACTGGGTTTGGTCAATCAGCCCCAGCATTTT. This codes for CSARLGLVNQPQHF.

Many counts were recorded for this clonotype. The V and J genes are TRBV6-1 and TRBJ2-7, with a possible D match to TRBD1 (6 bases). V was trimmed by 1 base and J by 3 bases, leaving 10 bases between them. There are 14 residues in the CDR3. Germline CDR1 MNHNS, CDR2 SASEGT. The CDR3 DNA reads TGTGCCAGCAGTGAAGTAGGGACACACTACGAGCAGTACTTC. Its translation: CASSEVGTHYEQYF.

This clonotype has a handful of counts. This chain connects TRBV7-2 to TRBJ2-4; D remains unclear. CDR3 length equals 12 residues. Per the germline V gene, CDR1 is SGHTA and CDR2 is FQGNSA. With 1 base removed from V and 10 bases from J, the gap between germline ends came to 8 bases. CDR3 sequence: CASSLDLGIQYF. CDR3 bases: TGTGCCAGCAGCTTAGACTTGGGGATTCAGTACTTC.

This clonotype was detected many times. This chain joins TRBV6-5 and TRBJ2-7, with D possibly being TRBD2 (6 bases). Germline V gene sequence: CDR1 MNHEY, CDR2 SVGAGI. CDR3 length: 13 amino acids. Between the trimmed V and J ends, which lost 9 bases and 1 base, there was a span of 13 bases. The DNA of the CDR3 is TGTGCCAGTAAATCGGGACTGTCCTACGAGCAGTACTTC. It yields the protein CASKSGLSYEQYF.

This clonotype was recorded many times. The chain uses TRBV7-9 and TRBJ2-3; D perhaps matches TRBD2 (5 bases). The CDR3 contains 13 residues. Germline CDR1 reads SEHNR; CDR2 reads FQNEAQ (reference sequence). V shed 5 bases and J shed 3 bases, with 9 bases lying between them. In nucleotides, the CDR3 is TGTGCCAGCAGCCAGAGAGGGACAGATACGCAGTATTTT. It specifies CASSQRGTDTQYF.

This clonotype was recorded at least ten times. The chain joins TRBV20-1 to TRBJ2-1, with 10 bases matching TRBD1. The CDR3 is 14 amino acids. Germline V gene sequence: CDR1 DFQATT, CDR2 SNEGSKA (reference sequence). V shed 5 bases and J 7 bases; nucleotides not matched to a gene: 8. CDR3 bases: TGCAGTGCTGTGGCCGGGACAGGGGCTAATGAGCAGTTCTTC. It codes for CSAVAGTGANEQFF.

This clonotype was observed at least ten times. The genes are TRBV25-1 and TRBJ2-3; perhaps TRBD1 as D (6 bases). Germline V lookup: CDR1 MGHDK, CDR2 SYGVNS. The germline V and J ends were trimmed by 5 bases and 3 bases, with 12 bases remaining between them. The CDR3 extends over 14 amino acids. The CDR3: CASSPTGPTDTQYF. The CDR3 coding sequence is TGTGCCAGCAGTCCGACAGGACCGACAGATACGCAGTATTTT.

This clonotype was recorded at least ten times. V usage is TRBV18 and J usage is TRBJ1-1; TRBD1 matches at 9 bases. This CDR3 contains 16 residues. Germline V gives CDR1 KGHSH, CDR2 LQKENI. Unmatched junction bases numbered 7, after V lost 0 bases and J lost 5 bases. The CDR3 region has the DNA TGTGCCAGCTCACCACCGCAGGGACAGGGTGTAACTGAAGCTTTCTTT. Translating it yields CASSPPQGQGVTEAFF.

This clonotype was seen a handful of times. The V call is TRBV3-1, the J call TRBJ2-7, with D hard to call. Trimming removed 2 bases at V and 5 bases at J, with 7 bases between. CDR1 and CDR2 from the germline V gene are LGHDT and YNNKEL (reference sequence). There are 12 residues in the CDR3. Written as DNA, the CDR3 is TGTGCCAGCAGCCAACTCGCGGACGAGCAGTACTTC. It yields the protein CASSQLADEQYF.

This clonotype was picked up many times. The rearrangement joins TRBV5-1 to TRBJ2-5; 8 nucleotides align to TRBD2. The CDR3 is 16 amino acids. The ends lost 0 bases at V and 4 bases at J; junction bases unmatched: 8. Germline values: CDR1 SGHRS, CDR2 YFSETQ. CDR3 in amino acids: CASSLVLGRGLETQYF. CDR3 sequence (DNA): TGCGCCAGCAGCTTGGTGCTCGGGAGGGGTTTAGAGACCCAGTACTTC.

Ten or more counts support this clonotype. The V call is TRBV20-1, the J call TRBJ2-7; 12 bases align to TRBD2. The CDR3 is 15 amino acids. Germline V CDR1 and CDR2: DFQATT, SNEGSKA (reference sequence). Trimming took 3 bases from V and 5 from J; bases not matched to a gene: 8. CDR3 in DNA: TGCAGTGCTAGGGTTGCAGGACTAGCGGGAAACGAGCAGTACTTC. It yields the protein CSARVAGLAGNEQYF.

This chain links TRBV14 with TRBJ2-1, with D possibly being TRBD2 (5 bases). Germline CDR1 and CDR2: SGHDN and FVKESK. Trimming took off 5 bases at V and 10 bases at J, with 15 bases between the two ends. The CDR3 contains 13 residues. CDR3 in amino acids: CASSGSLLGEQFF. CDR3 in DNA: TGTGCCAGCAGCGGGAGCCTACTGGGGGAGCAGTTCTTC.

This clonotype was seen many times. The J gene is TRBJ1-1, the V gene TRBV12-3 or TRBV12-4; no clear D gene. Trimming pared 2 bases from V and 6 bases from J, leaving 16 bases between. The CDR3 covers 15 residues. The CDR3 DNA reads TGTGCCAGCAGTTTACCCGGGTCCCCCGGCGCTGAAGCTTTCTTT. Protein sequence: CASSLPGSPGAEAFF.

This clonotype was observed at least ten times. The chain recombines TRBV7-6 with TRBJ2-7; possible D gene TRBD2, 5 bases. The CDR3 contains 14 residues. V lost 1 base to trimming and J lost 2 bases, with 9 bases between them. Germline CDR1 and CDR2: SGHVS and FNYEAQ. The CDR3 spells CASSLDPGTYEQYF. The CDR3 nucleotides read TGTGCCAGCAGCTTAGATCCGGGGACCTACGAGCAGTACTTC.